This record concerns one TCR beta chain sequence. The CDR3 is made up of 13 amino acids. Trimming left V 5 bases short and J 4 bases short, with 11 bases between. The germline V gene encodes CDR1 SEHNR and CDR2 FQNEAQ (reference sequence). The sample is drawn from a study of T-cell memory formation after mild COVID-19. Using its own MiXCR run on the 5' RACE reads, TCRdb lists one record per CDR3 protein. The table has roughly 86,000 distinct CDR3 sequences, about 12% seen once; the top ten hold around a quarter. Sequenced input: PBMCs or a T cell subset sorted from them (not recorded which). The gene calls are TRBV7-9 and TRBJ1-2, with D possibly being TRBD1 (6 bases). This clonotype was obtained from an adult woman who had mild COVID-19 (a few samples of this study predate the infection). Cell type and time point are not known. The CDR3 nucleotides read TGTGCCAGCAGCCTACAGGGTCCCTATGGCTACACCTTC. Its protein is CASSLQGPYGYTF. Combining the CDR3 with reference TRBV7-9 and TRBJ1-2 gives the whole variable domain DTGVSQNPRHKITKRGQNVTFRCDPISEHNRLYWYRQTLGQGPEFLTYFQNEAQLEKSRLLSDRFSAERPKGSFSTLEIQRTEQGDSAMYLCASSLQGPYGYTFGSGTRLTVV.